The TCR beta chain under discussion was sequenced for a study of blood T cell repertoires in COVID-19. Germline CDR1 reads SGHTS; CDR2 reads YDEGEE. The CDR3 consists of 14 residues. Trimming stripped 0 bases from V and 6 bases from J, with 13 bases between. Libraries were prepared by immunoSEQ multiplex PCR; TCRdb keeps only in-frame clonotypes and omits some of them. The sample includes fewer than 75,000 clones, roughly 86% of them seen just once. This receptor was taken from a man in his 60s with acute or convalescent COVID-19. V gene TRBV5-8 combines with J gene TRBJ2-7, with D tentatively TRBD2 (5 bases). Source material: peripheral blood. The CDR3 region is CASSLGIRAGEQYF. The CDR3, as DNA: TGTGCCAGCAGCTTGGGAATCCGGGCGGGCGAGCAGTACTTC.